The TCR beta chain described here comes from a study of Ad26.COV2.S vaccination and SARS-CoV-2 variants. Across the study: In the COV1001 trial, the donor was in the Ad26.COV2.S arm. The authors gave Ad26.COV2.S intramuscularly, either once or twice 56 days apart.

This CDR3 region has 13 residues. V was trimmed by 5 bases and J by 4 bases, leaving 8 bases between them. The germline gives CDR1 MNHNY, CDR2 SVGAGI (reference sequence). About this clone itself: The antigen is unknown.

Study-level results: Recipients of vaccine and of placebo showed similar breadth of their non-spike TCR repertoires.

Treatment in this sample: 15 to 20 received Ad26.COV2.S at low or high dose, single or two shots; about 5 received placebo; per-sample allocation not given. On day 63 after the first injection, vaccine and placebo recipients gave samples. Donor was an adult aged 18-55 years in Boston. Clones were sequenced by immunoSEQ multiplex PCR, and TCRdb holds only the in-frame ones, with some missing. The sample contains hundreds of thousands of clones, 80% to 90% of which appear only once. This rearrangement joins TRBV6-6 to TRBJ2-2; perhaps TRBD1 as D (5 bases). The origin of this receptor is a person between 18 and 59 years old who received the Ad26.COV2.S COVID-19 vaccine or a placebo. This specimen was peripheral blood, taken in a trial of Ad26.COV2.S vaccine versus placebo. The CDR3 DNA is TGTGCCAGCAGTCAGGGTCGCACCGGGGAGCTGTTTTTT. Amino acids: CASSQGRTGELFF.